This section outlines one T cell receptor (beta chain) sequence together with its context. The antigen remains unidentified. J gave up 4 bases and V 0 bases, and 7 bases lay outside the gene matches. The CDR3 loop spans 16 amino acids. Per germline, CDR1 SGDLS and CDR2 YYNGEE. This record comes from a study of PD-L1 blockade in urothelial cancer. As for the study in general: About 90% of the 29 patients were males with bladder-origin urothelial cancer. Blood-derived samples held a median around 140,000 T cells.

Produced via immunoSEQ multiplex PCR; TCRdb's table is partial and in-frame only. The sample has approximately 50,000 clones, around 80% seen once. The time point denotes: pretreatment peripheral blood. Each patient's cancer was a locally advanced or metastatic urothelial carcinoma. Findings and caveats of the study: Lower pretreatment blood TCR clonality, under the median, predicted better survival, researchers reported.

The rearrangement links TRBV9 to TRBJ1-3; 7 bases are shared with TRBD1. This sequence originates from a man between 65 and 80 years old with urothelial cancer. The sequencing here drew on PBMCs, taken around atezolizumab (anti-PD-L1) treatment. Here the CDR3 DNA reads TGTGCCAGCAGCGTAGTGGGGACAGTTTCGGGAAACACCATATATTTT. Translating it yields CASSVVGTVSGNTIYF. Based on the CDR3 plus reference TRBV9 and TRBJ1-3, the full variable domain is DSGVTQTPKHLITATGQRVTLRCSPRSGDLSVYWYQQSLDQGLQFLIQYYNGEERAKGNILERFSAQQFPDLHSELNLSSLELGDSALYFCASSVVGTVSGNTIYFGEGSWLTVV.